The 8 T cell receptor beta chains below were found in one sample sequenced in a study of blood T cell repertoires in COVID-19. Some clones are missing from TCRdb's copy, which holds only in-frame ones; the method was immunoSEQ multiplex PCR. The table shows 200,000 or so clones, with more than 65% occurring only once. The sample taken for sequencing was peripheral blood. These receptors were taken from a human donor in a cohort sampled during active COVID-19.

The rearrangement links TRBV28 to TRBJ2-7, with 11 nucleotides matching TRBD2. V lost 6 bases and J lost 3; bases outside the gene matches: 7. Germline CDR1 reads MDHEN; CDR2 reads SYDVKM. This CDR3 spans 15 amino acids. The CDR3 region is CASSKLAGDRYEQYF. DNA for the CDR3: TGTGCCAGCAGCAAACTAGCGGGAGATCGCTACGAGCAGTACTTC.

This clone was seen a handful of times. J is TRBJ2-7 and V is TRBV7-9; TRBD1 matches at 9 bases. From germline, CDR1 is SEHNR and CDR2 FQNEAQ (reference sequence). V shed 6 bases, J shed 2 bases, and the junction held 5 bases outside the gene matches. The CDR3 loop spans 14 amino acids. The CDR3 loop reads CASSTQGATYEQYF. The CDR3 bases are TGTGCCAGCAGTACACAGGGGGCTACCTACGAGCAGTACTTC.

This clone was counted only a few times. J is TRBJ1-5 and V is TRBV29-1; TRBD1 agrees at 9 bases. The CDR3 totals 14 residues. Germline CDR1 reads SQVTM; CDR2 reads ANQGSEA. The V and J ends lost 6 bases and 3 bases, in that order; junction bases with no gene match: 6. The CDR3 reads CSVWDRAHNQPQHF. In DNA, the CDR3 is TGCAGCGTGTGGGACAGGGCCCACAATCAGCCCCAGCATTTT.

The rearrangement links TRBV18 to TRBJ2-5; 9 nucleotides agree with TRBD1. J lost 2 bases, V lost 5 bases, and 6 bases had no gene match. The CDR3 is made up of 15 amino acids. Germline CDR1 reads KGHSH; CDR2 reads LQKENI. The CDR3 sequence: CASSTTGGGQETQYF. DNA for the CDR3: TGTGCCAGCTCAACGACAGGGGGAGGGCAAGAGACCCAGTACTTC.

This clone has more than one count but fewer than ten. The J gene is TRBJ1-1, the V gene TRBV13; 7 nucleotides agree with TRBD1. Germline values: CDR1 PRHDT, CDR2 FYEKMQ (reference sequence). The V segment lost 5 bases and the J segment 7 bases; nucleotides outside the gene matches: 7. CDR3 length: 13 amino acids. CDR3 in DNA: TGTGCCAGCAGCATCCGACAGGGCATTGAAGCTTTCTTT. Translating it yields CASSIRQGIEAFF. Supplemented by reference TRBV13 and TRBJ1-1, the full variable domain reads AAGVIQSPRHLIKEKRETATLKCYPIPRHDTVYWYQQGPGQDPQFLISFYEKMQSDKGSIPDRFSAQQFSDYHSELNMSSLELGDSALYFCASSIRQGIEAFFGQGTRLTVV.

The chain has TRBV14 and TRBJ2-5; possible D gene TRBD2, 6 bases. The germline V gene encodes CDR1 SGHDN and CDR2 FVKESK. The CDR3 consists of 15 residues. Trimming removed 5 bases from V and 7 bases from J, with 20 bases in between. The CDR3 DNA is TGTGCCAGCAGCATTAATGTAGGCGGGATCGGGACCCAGTACTTC. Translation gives CASSINVGGIGTQYF.

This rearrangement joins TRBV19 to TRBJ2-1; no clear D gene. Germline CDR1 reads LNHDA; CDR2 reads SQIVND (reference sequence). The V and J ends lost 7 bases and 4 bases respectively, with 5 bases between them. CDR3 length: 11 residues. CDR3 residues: CASTQYNEQFF. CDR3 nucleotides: TGTGCCAGTACTCAGTACAATGAGCAGTTCTTC.

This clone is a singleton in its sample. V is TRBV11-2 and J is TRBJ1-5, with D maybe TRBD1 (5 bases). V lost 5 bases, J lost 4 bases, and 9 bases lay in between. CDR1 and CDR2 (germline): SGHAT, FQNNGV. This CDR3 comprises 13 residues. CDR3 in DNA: TGTGCCAGCAGCGCCGGGGGGAATCAGCCCCAGCATTTT. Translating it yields CASSAGGNQPQHF.